One sample yielded the 9 T cell receptor beta chains listed below, sequenced in a study of technical replicates of blood from a few donors. Some clones are missing from TCRdb's copy, which holds only in-frame ones; the method was immunoSEQ multiplex PCR. The data hold around 71,000 clones, with roughly 92% observed a single time. The sample was T cells isolated from PBMCs. The receptors here all came from a human donor in good health.

The chain is built from TRBV5-1 and TRBJ1-3; D is unresolved. Per germline, CDR1 SGHRS and CDR2 YFSETQ. The V and J ends lost 5 bases and 2 bases respectively, with 11 bases between them. The CDR3 extends over 14 amino acids. The CDR3 DNA follows: TGCGCCAGCAGAGAGGGATCTGCTGGAAACACCATATATTTT. This gives the protein CASREGSAGNTIYF.

This chain connects TRBV11-2 to TRBJ2-3; 8 nucleotides align to TRBD2. The germline gives CDR1 SGHAT, CDR2 FQNNGV. This CDR3 spans 16 amino acids. V shed 3 bases and J 0 bases; nucleotides not matched to a gene: 5. The CDR3 sequence is CASSFTSGTSTDTQYF. The CDR3 bases are TGTGCCAGCAGCTTTACTAGCGGAACTAGCACAGATACGCAGTATTTT.

The rearrangement joins TRBV7-9 to TRBJ2-7, with unresolved D. The V and J ends lost 1 base and 5 bases respectively, with 12 bases between them. Germline values: CDR1 SEHNR, CDR2 FQNEAQ (reference sequence). This CDR3 spans 14 amino acids. In DNA, the CDR3 is TGTGCCAGCAGCTTAGAAACTTCGGGTGACGAGCAGTACTTC. This translates into CASSLETSGDEQYF.

The V call is TRBV11-2, the J call TRBJ1-2; possible D gene TRBD1, 5 bases. The V end was cut by 3 bases, the J end by 5 bases, with 13 bases between. This CDR3 comprises 14 residues. The germline gives CDR1 SGHAT, CDR2 FQNNGV. The CDR3 here is CASSFMGGWYGYTF. CDR3 bases: TGTGCCAGCAGCTTTATGGGGGGATGGTATGGCTACACCTTC.

V usage is TRBV2 and J usage is TRBJ2-5; 8 bases fit TRBD2. The germline V gene encodes CDR1 SNHLY and CDR2 FYNNEI. After removal of 2 bases from V and 5 bases from J, the junction contained 7 bases not matched to a gene. The CDR3 is 15 residues long. The CDR3 DNA follows: TGTGCCAGCAGTGAAAGGGGGGCGGGAGGTGAGACCCAGTACTTC. As protein: CASSERGAGGETQYF.

This rearrangement joins TRBV11-2 to TRBJ1-3; D call uncertain. Germline-derived CDR1 and CDR2 are SGHAT and FQNNGV. V lost 5 bases and J 1 base, leaving 12 bases between the germline ends. The CDR3 is made up of 15 amino acids. CDR3 region: CASSLLGGSGNTIYF. The CDR3 DNA reads TGTGCCAGCAGCCTATTAGGAGGGTCTGGAAACACCATATATTTT.

The chain carries TRBV7-9 and TRBJ1-3; TRBD1 is a possible D gene (6 bases). The CDR3 is made up of 14 amino acids. V was pared by 3 bases and J by 0 bases, with 6 bases between. Germline V CDR1 and CDR2: SEHNR, FQNEAQ (reference sequence). The CDR3 DNA sequence: TGTGCCAGCAGCTTGGACAGCTCTGGAAACACCATATATTTT. It specifies CASSLDSSGNTIYF.

The CDR3 sequence is CASLLAGGTDTQYF. CDR3 DNA sequence: TGTGCCTCCCTTTTAGCGGGAGGTACAGATACGCAGTATTTT. The V call is TRBV15, the J call TRBJ2-3; 10 positions match TRBD2. CDR3 length: 14 amino acids. Germline CDR1 reads LNHNV; CDR2 reads YYDKDF (reference sequence). V shed 11 bases, J shed 3 bases, and the junction held 8 bases outside the gene matches. Full variable domain (remainder filled in from reference TRBV15 and TRBJ2-3): DAMVIQNPRYQVTQFGKPVTLSCSQTLNHNVMYWYQQKSSQAPKLLFHYYDKDFNNEADTPDNFQSRRPNTSFCFLDIRSPGLGDTAMYLCASLLAGGTDTQYFGPGTRLTVL.

The rearrangement joins TRBV20-1 to TRBJ2-3; D not resolved. Germline lookup yields CDR1 DFQATT and CDR2 SNEGSKA (reference sequence). CDR3 length: 11 residues. The V end was cut by 2 bases, the J end by 5 bases, with 5 bases between. This CDR3 reads CSARPGDTQYF. In DNA, the CDR3 is TGCAGTGCTAGACCAGGAGATACGCAGTATTTT.